This T cell receptor beta chain was captured in a study of T cell responses to AZD1222 COVID-19 vaccine. Trimming took 5 bases from V and 8 from J; bases not matched to a gene: 8. This CDR3 spans 15 amino acids. The germline gives CDR1 ENHRY, CDR2 SYGVKD. Clones were sequenced by immunoSEQ multiplex PCR, and TCRdb holds only the in-frame ones, with some missing. The sample gives about 150,000 clones, about nine tenths of which show up once; approximately 2% is in the top ten. Study observations and caveats: At baseline, just a handful of AZD1222 recipients tested seropositive. Spike was spanned by vaccine-associated CD4 TCRs, which were dominant at 160-218 and 743-854.

Of note for this clone: What it recognizes is unknown.

The sample here was peripheral blood, taken on day 0 of AZD1222 vaccination. The receptor was isolated from an adult in good health. This chain joins TRBV10-3 and TRBJ1-4, with 10 bases matching TRBD1. CDR3 nucleotide sequence: TGTGCCATCAGTCCAGGAGGGACAGGGGAAGAAAAACTGTTTTTT. As protein: CAISPGGTGEEKLFF.